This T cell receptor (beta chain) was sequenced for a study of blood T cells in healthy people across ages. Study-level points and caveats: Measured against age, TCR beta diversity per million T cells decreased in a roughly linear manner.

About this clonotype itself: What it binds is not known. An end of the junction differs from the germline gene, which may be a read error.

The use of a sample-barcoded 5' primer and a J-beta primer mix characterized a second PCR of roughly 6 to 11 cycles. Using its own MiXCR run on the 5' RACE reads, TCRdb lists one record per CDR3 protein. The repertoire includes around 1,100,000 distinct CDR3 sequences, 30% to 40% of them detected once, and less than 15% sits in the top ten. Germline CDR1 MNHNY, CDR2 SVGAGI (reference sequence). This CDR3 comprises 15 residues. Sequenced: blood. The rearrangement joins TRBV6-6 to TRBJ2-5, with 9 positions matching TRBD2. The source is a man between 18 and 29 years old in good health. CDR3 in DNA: TGTGCCGGCAGTTACCCCGGGACTAGCTTAGAGACCCAGTACTTC. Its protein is CAGSYPGTSLETQYF.